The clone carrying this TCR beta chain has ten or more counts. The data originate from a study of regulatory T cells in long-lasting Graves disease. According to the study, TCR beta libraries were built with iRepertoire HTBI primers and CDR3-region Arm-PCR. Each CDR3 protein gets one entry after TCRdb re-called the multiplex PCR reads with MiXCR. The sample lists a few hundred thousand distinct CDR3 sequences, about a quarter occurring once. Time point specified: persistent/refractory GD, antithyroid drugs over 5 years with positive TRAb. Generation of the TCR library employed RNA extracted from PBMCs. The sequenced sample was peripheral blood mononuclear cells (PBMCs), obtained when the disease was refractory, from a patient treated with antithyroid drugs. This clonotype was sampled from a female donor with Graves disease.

CDR3 sequence: CASSLQGALAKNIQYF. Here the CDR3 DNA reads TGTGCCAGCAGCTTACAGGGGGCTCTGGCCAAAAACATTCAGTACTTC. The J gene is TRBJ2-4, the V gene TRBV13; TRBD1 matches 8 bases. CDR1 and CDR2 (germline): PRHDT, FYEKMQ (reference sequence). The CDR3 spans 16 residues. V lost 2 bases to trimming and J lost 1 base; unmatched junction nucleotides: 4.